The rows below give T cell receptor beta chains drawn from one sample of a study of blood T cells in healthy people across ages. Using its own MiXCR run on the 5' RACE reads, TCRdb lists one record per CDR3 protein. Of 1.5 million to 2 million distinct CDR3 sequences detected, approximately 28% appear once; the ten largest clones hold 7.7%. Material: blood. The source of these receptors is a young woman in good health. Both conserved end residues are part of each CDR3. The D gene is left open where the match is weak. Expanded clones are given a class, and other clones once, few, many or no size at all.

TRBD2	TRBV5-1	few	TRBJ2-3	TGCGCCAGCAGCTTGGAGCCTAGCGGTGCTTCCACAGATACGCAGTATTTT	CASSLEPSGASTDTQYF
TRBD1	TRBV27	.	TRBJ1-4	TGTGCCAGCAGGAGGACAGGAACTAATGAAAAACTGTTTTTT	CASRRTGTNEKLFF
.	TRBV12-3/TRBV12-4	few	TRBJ1-2	TGTGCCAGCAGTTTGTTCGGGGGATCTAACTATGGCTACACCTTC	CASSLFGGSNYGYTF
.	TRBV12-3/TRBV12-4	.	TRBJ1-5	TGTGCCAGCCAAAAACGGGGGCAGCCCCAGCATTTT	CASQKRGQPQHF
.	TRBV29-1	.	TRBJ2-5	TGCGGCGCCCGAGGTCGTGGTACAGAGACCCAGTACTTC	CGARGRGTETQYF
TRBD1	TRBV4-3	.	TRBJ2-3	TGCGCCAGCAGCCAAGCCAGACAGGGGGCTTCAGGGGATACGCAGTATTTT	CASSQARQGASGDTQYF
TRBD2	TRBV20-1	few	TRBJ2-1	TGCAGTGCTAGAGATCCTTGGACTAGCGGGATCAACGAGCAGTTCTTC	CSARDPWTSGINEQFF
.	TRBV7-2	few	TRBJ2-3	TGTGCCAGCAGCCTAACCCTTGGGGCGCAGTATTTT	CASSLTLGAQYF
TRBD2	TRBV7-2	.	TRBJ2-1	TGTGCCAGCAGCTTACAAGCGGGGTACAATGAGCAGTTCTTC	CASSLQAGYNEQFF
TRBD1	TRBV6-5	many	TRBJ1-5	TGTGCCAGCAGGCCACAGGGGAATCAGCCCCAGCATTTT	CASRPQGNQPQHF
.	TRBV12-3/TRBV12-4	.	TRBJ1-3	TGTGCCAGCAGCCGCACAGGGAGCTCTGGAAACGCCATATATTTT	CASSRTGSSGNAIYF
.	TRBV7-9	many	TRBJ2-2	TGTGCCAGCAGCTTAGTCCATCCGGGCACCGGGGAGCTGTTTTTT	CASSLVHPGTGELFF
.	TRBV14	.	TRBJ1-1	TGTGCCAGCAGCCAAGGTCAGGTTCGGAACACTGAAGCTTTCTTT	CASSQGQVRNTEAFF
TRBD2	TRBV29-1	.	TRBJ2-7	TGCAGCGCTTTTGATCGGGGGGGGTCCTACGAGCAGTACTTC	CSAFDRGGSYEQYF
.	TRBV4-1	few	TRBJ2-7	TGCGCCAGCAGCTCTACAAGTAGGGGGGGCCCCTACGAGCAGTACTTC	CASSSTSRGGPYEQYF
TRBD1	TRBV9	few	TRBJ1-1	TGTGCCAGCAGCGGGACAGGGCAGAGTACTGAAGCTTTCTTT	CASSGTGQSTEAFF
TRBD2	TRBV5-1	.	TRBJ2-4	TGCGCCAGCAGCTTGGACCTAGCGGGAGGGGCCAAAAACATTCAGTACTTC	CASSLDLAGGAKNIQYF
.	TRBV5-1	few	TRBJ2-1	TGCGCCAGCAGCTTGGGCAGGGAGGTGTCTCATCAGTTCTTC	CASSLGREVSHQFF
.	TRBV6-5	.	TRBJ2-2	TGTGCCAGCAGTAGAATGACAGCCGGGAACACCGGGGAGCTGTTTTTT	CASSRMTAGNTGELFF
TRBD2	TRBV5-1	many	TRBJ2-5	TGCGCCAGCAGCACGAGGGATAGCGGGAGCGGGACCCAGTACTTC	CASSTRDSGSGTQYF
.	TRBV9	.	TRBJ2-1	TGTGCCAGCAGCGTAGGGTGGGGGCGGGACAATGAGCAGTTCTTC	CASSVGWGRDNEQFF
.	TRBV29-1	.	TRBJ1-1	TGCAGCGTGTTAGGGAGTCGCCTTACCCAGCCCGAAGCTTTCTTT	CSVLGSRLTQPEAFF
.	TRBV29-1	many	TRBJ2-4	TGCAGCGGGGGTCAGGGTAGGAACATTCAGTACTTC	CSGGQGRNIQYF
TRBD1	TRBV27	few	TRBJ1-6	TGTGCCAGCAGTCCCCGGACAGGTGGCGCCTATAATTCACCCCTCCACTTT	CASSPRTGGAYNSPLHF
.	TRBV9	.	TRBJ2-5	TGTGCCAGCAGCGTAGAAGGAGGCGGGACGGAATCCGGGTACCAAGAGACCCAGTACTTC	CASSVEGGGTESGYQETQYF
TRBD2	TRBV6-6	many	TRBJ2-5	TGTGCCAGCAGTCCAAAACGGGGGGGCGAAGAGACCCAGTACTTC	CASSPKRGGEETQYF
TRBD1	TRBV24-1	few	TRBJ2-7	TGTGCCACCAGTGAGTCCGGGACAGGGGGATCCTACGAGCAGTACTTC	CATSESGTGGSYEQYF
TRBD1	TRBV7-2	.	TRBJ2-4	TGTGCCAGCAGCGCATCCGGACAGGGGGCTGGAGAGCAGTACTTC	CASSASGQGAGEQYF
.	TRBV30	.	TRBJ2-3	TGTGCCTGGAGTGTACTTGTCACGGATACGCAGTATTTT	CAWSVLVTDTQYF
.	TRBV28	many	TRBJ2-7	TGTGCCAGCACGATCGGGTTCGAGCAGTACTTC	CASTIGFEQYF
TRBD2	TRBV5-1	few	TRBJ2-7	TGCGCCAGCAGCTTGAGCGGGAGTTTGGACGAGCAGTACTTC	CASSLSGSLDEQYF
.	TRBV7-2	many	TRBJ2-5	TGTGCCAGCAGCTTAGCGACGGAGGAGACCCAGTACTTC	CASSLATEETQYF
TRBD1	TRBV20-1	.	TRBJ1-4	TGCAGTGCTGGGGGGGGGACGGGACAGCCAAATGAAAAACTGTTTTTT	CSAGGGTGQPNEKLFF
.	TRBV20-1	few	TRBJ1-5	TGCAGTGCTAGTAAAGGAAGCAATCAGCCCCAGCATTTT	CSASKGSNQPQHF
.	TRBV18	.	TRBJ2-6	TGTGCCAGCTCACCGGGGGTTGGGGCCAGCGTCCTGACTTTC	CASSPGVGASVLTF
.	TRBV7-2	.	TRBJ2-3	TGTGCCAGCAGCTTGGAGGATGCGGGACCGGTCACAGATACGCAGTATTTT	CASSLEDAGPVTDTQYF
TRBD2	TRBV5-1	few	TRBJ2-7	TGCGCCAGCAGCTTAACTGCAGCATTAGCGGGAGGGTCCTACGAGCAGTACTTC	CASSLTAALAGGSYEQYF
TRBD1	TRBV25-1	.	TRBJ2-5	TGTGCCAGCAGTGACCTCCGGGGACAGGGAGGGACCCAGTACTTC	CASSDLRGQGGTQYF
.	TRBV24-1	few	TRBJ1-4	TGTGCCACCGGTGGAGGGGCGAACGAAAAACTGTTTTTT	CATGGGANEKLFF
TRBD1	TRBV6-6	many	TRBJ1-2	TGTGCCAGCAGTTACTCGATGACAGGGTTCGGCTACACCTTC	CASSYSMTGFGYTF
.	TRBV19	.	TRBJ1-5	TGTGCCAGTAGTATCGAGGGGACTCAGCCCCAGCATTTT	CASSIEGTQPQHF
TRBD1	TRBV9	few	TRBJ2-7	TGTGCCAGCAGCGTCCGGGACAGGGGGATCCACGAGCAGTACTTC	CASSVRDRGIHEQYF
.	TRBV2	many	TRBJ2-1	TGTGCCAGTAGAGGCCTGAGCTCCTACAATGAGCAGTTCTTC	CASRGLSSYNEQFF
TRBD2	TRBV5-1	many	TRBJ2-1	TGCGCCAGCAAGGGGACTGGCGGGAGCTCCTACAATGAGCAGTTCTTC	CASKGTGGSSYNEQFF
.	TRBV20-1	few	TRBJ2-7	TGCAGTGCTAGAAGCCGCGGGACAGAGATTTACGAGCAGTACTTC	CSARSRGTEIYEQYF
TRBD2	TRBV12-3/TRBV12-4	few	TRBJ2-7	TGTGCCAGCAGCCGCGAGCGGGGCGAGCAGTACTTC	CASSRERGEQYF
.	TRBV5-5	many	TRBJ2-3	TGTGCCAGCAGCTTGGCGGAGGGATCCCCCTCAGATACGCAGTATTTT	CASSLAEGSPSDTQYF
TRBD2	TRBV5-1	many	TRBJ2-4	TGCGCCAGCAGCTTGGCCGAGGCGGGGGGCCAGGGGAACATTCAGTACTTC	CASSLAEAGGQGNIQYF
.	TRBV4-1	.	TRBJ1-1	TGCGCCAGCAGCCAAGGGGGCTGGCAGGCTGAAGCTTTCTTT	CASSQGGWQAEAFF
.	TRBV7-2	few	TRBJ2-1	TGTGCCAGCAGCTTAGACACATTCAATGAGCAGTTCTTC	CASSLDTFNEQFF
.	TRBV6-1	.	TRBJ1-2	TGTGCCAGCAGTGAGTGGGGGAATGGCTACACCTTC	CASSEWGNGYTF
.	TRBV5-1	.	TRBJ1-2	TGCGCCAGCAGCTTTACGGAGGGGGGCTACACCTTC	CASSFTEGGYTF
.	TRBV19	.	TRBJ2-7	TGTGCCAGTAGAAACAGGGGAGGCGACGAGCAGTACTTC	CASRNRGGDEQYF